This T cell receptor beta chain was identified during a study of beta chain features in type 1 diabetes. In its sample, this clone was seen a few times. Antigen specificity is unknown. Given a much more abundant clone one base away, this may be a read error. This sample includes further DNA sequences coding for the same CDR3. Regarding the study as a whole: Moderately but significantly shorter TCRB CDR3s were found in Type 1 diabetes patients in all four CD4+ subsets. VDJ junctions from patients with type 1 diabetes contained fewer insertions and more deletions.

Every isolated RNA sample was fully reverse transcribed, so sequencing captured expressed TCRB transcripts. Method: immunoSEQ multiplex PCR; TCRdb's copy keeps in-frame clones and lacks some. This table has about half a million clones, approximately 10% appearing once. The CDR3 has 11 residues. Germline assignment: CDR1 SGHTA and CDR2 FQGNSA. V was trimmed by 5 bases and J by 0 bases, leaving 2 bases between them. The source material was naive CD4+ T cells from blood. The clonotype was recovered from a woman younger than 30 in good health. The chain combines TRBV7-2 with TRBJ2-7; D uncertain. CDR3 DNA sequence: TGTGCCAGCAGCATCTCCTACGAGCAGTACTTC. Protein: CASSISYEQYF. Full variable domain (rest looked up from reference TRBV7-2 and TRBJ2-7): GAGVSQSPSNKVTEKGKDVELRCDPISGHTALYWYRQSLGQGLEFLIYFQGNSAPDKSGLPSDRFSAERTGGSVSTLTIQRTQQEDSAVYLCASSISYEQYFGPGTRLTVT.